One sample yielded the 11 T cell receptor beta chains listed below, sequenced in a study of cytomegalovirus exposure and HLA in healthy donors. The PCR employed 60 Vbeta primers together with 13 Jbeta primers. Produced via immunoSEQ multiplex PCR; TCRdb's table is partial and in-frame only. The repertoire includes under 150,000 clones, approximately 82% of them detected once, and around 3% sits in the top ten. The sample consisted of PBMCs. Every receptor here comes from a boy aged 2-9 years in good health and CMV-seronegative.

V usage is TRBV10-2 and J usage is TRBJ1-2; D call uncertain. Germline V gives CDR1 WSHSY, CDR2 SAAADI. The CDR3 totals 12 residues. Trimming took 6 bases from V and 3 from J, leaving 8 bases between them. CDR3 sequence (DNA): TGCGCCAGCAGCCCCACGGACTATGGCTACACCTTC. The encoded protein is CASSPTDYGYTF.

J is TRBJ1-1 and V is TRBV4-1; 7 bases are shared with TRBD1. In germline, CDR1 is MGHRA, CDR2 YSYEKL. The V segment lost 0 bases and the J segment 0 bases; nucleotides outside the gene matches: 4. This CDR3 is built from 16 residues. CDR3 loop: CASSQDPGTVNTEAFF. The CDR3 DNA reads as TGCGCCAGCAGCCAAGACCCCGGGACAGTGAACACTGAAGCTTTCTTT.

This chain uses TRBV7-9 with TRBJ2-2, with no clear D. CDR1 SEHNR and CDR2 FQNEAQ come from the germline V gene (reference sequence). V was cut by 6 bases and J by 4 bases, with 6 bases left in between. CDR3 size: 12 residues. The DNA of the CDR3 is TGTGCCAGCAGGTCGGGCACCGGGGAGCTGTTTTTT. It encodes CASRSGTGELFF. The full variable domain, completed using reference TRBV7-9 and TRBJ2-2, is DTGVSQNPRHKITKRGQNVTFRCDPISEHNRLYWYRQTLGQGPEFLTYFQNEAQLEKSRLLSDRFSAERPKGSFSTLEIQRTEQGDSAMYLCASRSGTGELFFGEGSRLTVL.

The CDR3 DNA reads TGTGCCAGTAGTACCCTGAGGAGCACAACAGGGTACACTGAAGCTTTCTTT. This sequence encodes CASSTLRSTTGYTEAFF. The V gene is TRBV19, the J gene TRBJ1-1; D possibly corresponds to TRBD1 (6 bases). In germline, CDR1 is LNHDA, CDR2 SQIVND (reference sequence). V dropped 4 bases and J dropped 3 bases, with 21 bases sitting between them. The CDR3 sequence is 17 residues long.

This sequence joins TRBV11-2 and TRBJ1-2; TRBD1 might be the D (5 bases). V gave up 8 bases and J gave up 6 bases, with 19 bases separating them. Germline CDR1 SGHAT, CDR2 FQNNGV. There are 14 residues in the CDR3. The CDR3 protein is CASRLLGVLNGYTF. The CDR3 nucleotides are TGTGCCAGCCGGCTTTTAGGGGTTCTTAATGGCTACACCTTC.

The chain joins TRBV20-1 to TRBJ1-2; D possibly corresponds to TRBD1 (6 bases). The germline CDR1 and CDR2 sequences are DFQATT and SNEGSKA (reference sequence). V was clipped by 7 bases and J by 13 bases, with 13 bases between them. The CDR3 has 9 amino acids. The CDR3 spells CSVGASPTF. The CDR3 DNA follows: TGCAGTGTGGGGGCATCTCCCACCTTC.

On this clone itself: Sequence at one end of the junction differs from germline and may be a read error. This chain connects TRBV7-9 to TRBJ1-2; 9 positions match TRBD1. Germline lookup yields CDR1 SEHNR and CDR2 FQNEAQ (reference sequence). The CDR3 totals 18 residues. CDR3 bases: TGTTCCAGCAGCTTAGGATCTGACAGGGGGAATTACCTCTATGGCTACACCTTC. This codes for CSSSLGSDRGNYLYGYTF.

The chain's CDR3 is CASSPAKSGNTGELFF. In nucleotides, the CDR3 is TGTGCCAGCTCACCTGCAAAGTCAGGCAACACCGGGGAGCTGTTTTTT. The chain recombines TRBV18 with TRBJ2-2, with D uncertain. CDR1 and CDR2 from the germline V gene are KGHSH and LQKENI. V lost 3 bases, J lost 2 bases, and 13 bases lay in between. This CDR3 is built from 16 residues.

This chain uses TRBV6-5 with TRBJ2-4; 10 bases are a match to TRBD2. The CDR3 spans 15 residues. Per the germline V gene, CDR1 is MNHEY and CDR2 is SVGAGI. The V gene end was trimmed by 6 bases and the J gene end by 5 bases; junction bases not matched to a gene: 7. CDR3 coding DNA: TGTGCCAGCAGCCGACAAGGACTAGCGGAAAACATTCAGTACTTC. Translation: CASSRQGLAENIQYF.

This chain links TRBV7-2 with TRBJ2-7; 10 bases agree with TRBD2. Trimming removed 5 bases from V and 4 bases from J; junction bases left unmatched: 20. CDR1 is SGHTA and CDR2 is FQGNSA in the germline V gene. The CDR3 sequence is 19 residues long. CDR3 sequence (DNA): TGTGCCAGCAGCCCCCGACTCGAAAGCGGGGGGGCCTGGAGGTACGAGCAGTACTTC. Residues: CASSPRLESGGAWRYEQYF.

This clone appeared a single time. V is TRBV7-2 and J is TRBJ1-4; D possibly corresponds to TRBD1 (6 bases). Germline-derived CDR1 and CDR2 are SGHTA and FQGNSA. V lost 5 bases, J lost 6 bases, and 13 bases lay in between. This CDR3 is built from 14 residues. The CDR3 reads CASSPDSSYEKLFF. The CDR3 region has the DNA TGTGCCAGCAGCCCGGACAGTTCCTATGAAAAACTGTTTTTT.